The T cell receptor beta chain under discussion was sequenced for a study of T cells in localized non-small cell lung cancer. Profiling relied on immunoSEQ multiplex PCR, and the TCRdb table lists in-frame clones only, not all of them. The sample lists just over 70,000 clones; 85% to 90% were seen once. By share, this clone ranks as medium-sized. Its antigen is unknown. Study observations and caveats: The appearance of a median about 62 of the top 100 tumor clones was seen in adjacent lung.

CDR1 is LNHDA and CDR2 is SQIVND in the germline V gene (reference sequence). Trimming removed 1 base from V and 4 bases from J, with 13 bases in between. The CDR3 covers 15 residues. The sequence derives from a male donor aged 60 or over with stage III squamous cell lung carcinoma. The chain carries TRBV19 and TRBJ1-1; the D is unclear. The sequencing used peripheral blood, collected before any cancer treatment. CDR3 DNA sequence: TGTGCCAGTAGTATAGCCCCGGGAGGGAGCACTGAAGCTTTCTTT. This codes for CASSIAPGGSTEAFF. Full variable domain (outside the CDR3, taken from reference TRBV19 and TRBJ1-1): DGGITQSPKYLFRKEGQNVTLSCEQNLNHDAMYWYRQDPGQGLRLIYYSQIVNDFQKGDIAEGYSVSREKKESFPLTVTSAQKNPTAFYLCASSIAPGGSTEAFFGQGTRLTVV.